Each of the 12 T cell receptor beta chains below was sequenced from the same sample in a study of shared clonotypes between healthy human individuals (dated by TCRdb to 2020 to 2021). The library was generated by the immunoSEQ multiplex PCR assay. TCRdb re-hosts the immuneACCESS table, in-frame sequences only. Its copies lack some clones; in the studies checked, an unresolved V gene accounts for under half of them, and the cause for the rest is not known. The sample contains 2 million to 2.5 million clones, approximately 94% of them found a single time. Together, the top ten hold around 0.13% of the sample. The source material was naive CD4+ T cells sorted from blood. The intended sense of this specimen's cell subset or site label: CD45RA+ positively selected. All receptors derive from a man younger than 35 in good health.

The V gene is TRBV6-6, the J gene TRBJ2-7; either TRBD1 or TRBD2 may fit D (5 bases each). Germline V gives CDR1 MNHNY, CDR2 SVGAGI (reference sequence). Trimming took off 6 bases at V and 0 bases at J, with 15 bases between the two ends. This CDR3 contains 15 residues. CDR3 residues: CASSRDATSSYEQYF. CDR3 sequence (DNA): TGTGCCAGCAGCCGGGACGCTACCAGCTCCTACGAGCAGTACTTC.

This clone was recorded once. This chain joins TRBV6-5 and TRBJ2-1; 7 bases fit TRBD2. Per the germline V gene, CDR1 is MNHEY and CDR2 is SVGAGI. CDR3 length: 13 amino acids. With V trimmed by 5 bases and J by 9 bases, 7 bases remained unmatched. The CDR3 DNA reads TGTGCCAGCAGTCAAACCGGGGGGTTTGAGCAGTTCTTC. This gives the protein CASSQTGGFEQFF.

The chain joins TRBV2 to TRBJ1-6, with D maybe TRBD1 (5 bases). This CDR3 is 16 amino acids long. V lost 0 bases, J lost 6 bases, and 12 bases lay in between. Germline lookup yields CDR1 SNHLY and CDR2 FYNNEI. The CDR3 loop is CASSEAGPGLNSPLHF. CDR3 DNA sequence: TGTGCCAGCAGTGAAGCTGGGCCAGGGCTTAATTCACCCCTCCACTTT.

The genes are TRBV30 and TRBJ2-7; 7 bases align to TRBD2. The germline V gene has CDR1 GTSNPN and CDR2 SVGIG (reference sequence). The V gene end was trimmed by 0 bases and the J gene end by 3 bases; junction bases not matched to a gene: 8. There are 15 residues in the CDR3. CDR3 amino acids: CAWSVTGRGNYEQYF. The CDR3 DNA reads as TGTGCCTGGAGTGTCACGGGGAGGGGTAACTACGAGCAGTACTTC. Based on the CDR3 plus reference TRBV30 and TRBJ2-7, the full variable domain is SQTIHQWPATLVQPVGSPLSLECTVEGTSNPNLYWYRQAAGRGLQLLFYSVGIGQISSEVPQNLSASRPQDRQFILSSKKLLLSDSGFYLCAWSVTGRGNYEQYFGPGTRLTVT.

This chain uses TRBV4-1 with TRBJ2-1; 7 nucleotides line up with TRBD2. CDR1 MGHRA and CDR2 YSYEKL come from the germline V gene. V dropped 1 base and J dropped 2; count of bases not matched to a gene: 5. This CDR3 comprises 16 residues. The CDR3 loop reads CASSQVSAGPYNEQFF. In DNA, the CDR3 is TGCGCCAGCAGCCAAGTTTCAGCGGGACCCTACAATGAGCAGTTCTTC.

V is TRBV4-3 and J is TRBJ2-1, with 7 bases fitting TRBD2. Germline V gene lookup returns CDR1 LGHNA and CDR2 YSLEER. This CDR3 has 15 residues. V shed 5 bases, J shed 5 bases, and the junction held 9 bases outside the gene matches. CDR3 DNA sequence: TGCGCCAGCAGCATCGGTGGGGGAGGGAACAATGAGCAGTTCTTC. This encodes CASSIGGGGNNEQFF.

This clone was seen once. The chain recombines TRBV5-6 with TRBJ2-7, with D tentatively TRBD1 (6 bases). Germline CDR1 reads SGHDT; CDR2 reads YYEEEE. The CDR3 runs to 13 residues. The V end lost 1 base, the J end lost 3 bases, and 8 bases lay between the germline ends. The DNA for the CDR3 is TGTGCCAGCAGCTTGAGGGGGAACTACGAGCAGTACTTC. Its protein product is CASSLRGNYEQYF.

V gene TRBV5-4 combines with J gene TRBJ2-1; TRBD1 aligns across 9 bases. Germline CDR1 is SGHNT and CDR2 is YYREEE (reference sequence). The CDR3 loop spans 17 amino acids. V shed 4 bases and J 9 bases; nucleotides not matched to a gene: 17. The DNA for the CDR3 is TGTGCCAGCAGCGCCGGGACAGGGCCCCTAGAGGGGGGTGAGCAGTTCTTC. Its translation: CASSAGTGPLEGGEQFF.

The chain combines TRBV10-1 with TRBJ2-2; D gene ambiguous. This CDR3 is 15 amino acids long. Between the trimmed V and J ends, which lost 0 bases and 4 bases, there was a span of 9 bases. Per the germline V gene, CDR1 is WNHNN and CDR2 is SYGVQD (reference sequence). The CDR3 reads CASSESMGGTGELFF. CDR3 nucleotide sequence: TGCGCCAGCAGTGAGTCGATGGGCGGCACCGGGGAGCTGTTTTTT.

The chain carries TRBV10-3 and TRBJ2-1; TRBD2 matches 10 bases. V lost 0 bases to trimming and J lost 13 bases; unmatched junction nucleotides: 9. The CDR3 covers 15 residues. Germline V gives CDR1 ENHRY, CDR2 SYGVKD. The CDR3 loop is CAISESLGTSDSQFF. The DNA of the CDR3 is TGTGCCATCAGTGAGTCACTCGGGACTAGCGATTCTCAGTTCTTC.

The chain joins TRBV6-5 to TRBJ1-5; D ambiguous. The CDR3 sequence is 13 residues long. The germline V and J ends were trimmed by 6 bases and 5 bases, with 11 bases remaining between them. Germline lookup yields CDR1 MNHEY and CDR2 SVGAGI. Written as DNA, the CDR3 is TGTGCCAGCAGCCCGACCCCGGATCAGCCCCAGCATTTT. This sequence encodes CASSPTPDQPQHF.

The rearrangement uses TRBV5-4 and TRBJ2-2, with D maybe TRBD1 (6 bases). The CDR3 length is 15 residues. Trimming took 4 bases from V and 4 from J, leaving 14 bases between them. Germline CDR1 reads SGHNT; CDR2 reads YYREEE (reference sequence). The CDR3: CASSEQGRGTGELFF. CDR3 bases: TGTGCCAGCAGCGAACAGGGTCGCGGCACCGGGGAGCTGTTTTTT.